The rows below give T cell receptor beta chains drawn from one sample of a study of control samples from healthy donors and cancer patients. The assay was immunoSEQ multiplex PCR, and TCRdb's table has in-frame clones only and misses some. The sample records under 150,000 clones, 89% being singletons. The sample comprised blood. Source of these receptors: a man aged 25-45 years in good health. Each CDR3 is given with its conserved first and last residue. A D gene is named only where the DNA matches it firmly. Clone size is given for some rows only: seen once, a few or many times, or a class if the clone is expanded.

j_call v_call d_call clone_size cdr3_nt cdr3_aa
TRBJ1-1 TRBV7-8 TRBD1 NA TGTGCCAGCAGCTTCTGGACAGGTATGAACACTGAAGCTTTCTTT CASSFWTGMNTEAFF
TRBJ2-1 TRBV7-9 TRBD2 once TGTGCCAGCAGCCCAGCGGGAGGGTCCTACAATGAGCAGTTCTTC CASSPAGGSYNEQFF
TRBJ2-1 TRBV4-3 TRBD1 NA TGCGCCAGCAGCCAAGTTTCGGGACAGGGGTACTACAATGAGCAGTTCTTC CASSQVSGQGYYNEQFF
TRBJ2-3 TRBV7-9 TRBD2 NA TGTGCCAGCAGCTTAGTGCGGGGGGAGGCAGATACGCAGTATTTT CASSLVRGEADTQYF
TRBJ1-3 TRBV7-2 NA NA TGTGCCAGCAGCTTAAATCCCGCCCAGGGGACAGGAAACACCATATATTTT CASSLNPAQGTGNTIYF
TRBJ2-1 TRBV21-1 NA NA TGTGCCAGCAGCACCAGGGACAGGGGTGACAATGAGCAGTTCTTC CASSTRDRGDNEQFF
TRBJ1-4 TRBV7-8 NA NA TGTGCCAGCAGCCCTCTCCGGACACTAGAGGATGAAAAACTGTTTTTT CASSPLRTLEDEKLFF
TRBJ2-2 TRBV5-1 NA NA TGCGCCAGCAGCTTACAGGGACCCGGGGAGCTGTTTTTT CASSLQGPGELFF
TRBJ2-1 TRBV7-2 NA NA TGTGCCAGCAGCTTAGTGTTGGCGGGACCCCCGGGAAATGAGCAGTTCTTC CASSLVLAGPPGNEQFF
TRBJ2-5 TRBV13 TRBD1 NA TGTGCCAGCAGCCGCCGGACAGGGGGAGAGACCCAGTACTTC CASSRRTGGETQYF